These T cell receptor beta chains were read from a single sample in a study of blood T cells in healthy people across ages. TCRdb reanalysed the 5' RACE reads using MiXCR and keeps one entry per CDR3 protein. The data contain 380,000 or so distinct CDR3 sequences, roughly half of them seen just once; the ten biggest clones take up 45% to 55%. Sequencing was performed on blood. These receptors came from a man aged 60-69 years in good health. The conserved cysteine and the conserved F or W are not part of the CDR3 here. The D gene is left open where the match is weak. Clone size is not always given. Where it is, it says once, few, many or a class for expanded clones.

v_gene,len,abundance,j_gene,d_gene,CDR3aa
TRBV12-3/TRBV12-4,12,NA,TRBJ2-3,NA,ASKGRLGTDTQY
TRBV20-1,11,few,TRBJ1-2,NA,SAPSRANYGYT
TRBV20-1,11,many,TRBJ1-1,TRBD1,SAWDSRGTEAF
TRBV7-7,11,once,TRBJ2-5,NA,ASSFSPQETQY
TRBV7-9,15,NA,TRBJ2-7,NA,ASSLIGGPRGSYEQY
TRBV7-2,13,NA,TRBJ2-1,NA,ASNSPSGWGNEQF
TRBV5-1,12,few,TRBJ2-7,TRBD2,ASSPDPGLPEQY
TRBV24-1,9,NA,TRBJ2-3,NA,ATSQSDTQY
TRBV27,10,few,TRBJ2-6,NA,ASSPVSNVLT
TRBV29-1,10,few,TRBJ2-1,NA,SVETQGVEQF
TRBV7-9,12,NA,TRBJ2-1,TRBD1,ASSLTGAPNEQF
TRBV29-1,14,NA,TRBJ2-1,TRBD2,SVASGLAGGNNEQF
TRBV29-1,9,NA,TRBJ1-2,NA,SVDAGLGYT
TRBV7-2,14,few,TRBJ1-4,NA,ASSPQRWHTNEKLF
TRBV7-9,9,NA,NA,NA,ASTSVDEQY
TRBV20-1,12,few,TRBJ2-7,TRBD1,SARERRGPNEQY
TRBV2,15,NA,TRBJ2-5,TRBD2,ASSDVGLAVYQETQY
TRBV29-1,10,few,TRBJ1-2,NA,SVGGGTYGYT
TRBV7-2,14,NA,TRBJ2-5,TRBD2,ASKRLAGALQETQY
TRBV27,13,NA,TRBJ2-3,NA,ASSLEGGPTDTQY
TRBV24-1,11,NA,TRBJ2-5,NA,ATSDSNQNEQY
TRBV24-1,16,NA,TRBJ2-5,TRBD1,ATSERTGDVIGEETQY
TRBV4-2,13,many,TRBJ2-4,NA,ASSQDPAVKNIQY
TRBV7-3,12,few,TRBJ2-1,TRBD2,ASSRLAIFGEQF
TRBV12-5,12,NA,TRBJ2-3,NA,ASGGTTGSDTQY
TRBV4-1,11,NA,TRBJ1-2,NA,ASSQGDIYGYT
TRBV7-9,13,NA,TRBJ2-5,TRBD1,ASSPMDRARETQY
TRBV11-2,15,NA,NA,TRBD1,ASSQRGTGTSRYEQY
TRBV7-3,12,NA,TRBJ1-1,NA,ASSHGQKNTEAF
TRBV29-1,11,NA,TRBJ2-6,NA,SVDKAGANVLT
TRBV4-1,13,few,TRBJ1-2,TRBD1,ASSQVGDRGYGYT
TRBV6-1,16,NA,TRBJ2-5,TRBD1,ASTQLRTGRGVQETQY
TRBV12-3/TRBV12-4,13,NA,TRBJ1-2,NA,ASSLGGGGLSGYT
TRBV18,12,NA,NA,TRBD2,ASSLRTSDHEQY
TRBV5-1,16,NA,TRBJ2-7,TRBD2,ASSLAPGTSGVSYEQY
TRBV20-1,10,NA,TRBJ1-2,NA,SARLGFGGYT
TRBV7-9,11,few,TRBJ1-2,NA,ASSLDLLGGYT
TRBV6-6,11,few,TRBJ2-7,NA,ASSWAGAYEQY
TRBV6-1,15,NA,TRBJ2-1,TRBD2,ASSRTSGSYSRNEQF
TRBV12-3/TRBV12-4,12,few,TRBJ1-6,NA,ASSLRPGSSPLH
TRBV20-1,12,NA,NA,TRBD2,SARTPSGTKTQY
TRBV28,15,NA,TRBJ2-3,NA,ASSLIKGGLSTDTQY
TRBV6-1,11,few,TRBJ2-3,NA,ASSEGQWDTQY
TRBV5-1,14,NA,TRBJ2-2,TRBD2,ASTSGGLRNTGELF
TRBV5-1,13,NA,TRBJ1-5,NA,ASSLKGGPNQPQH
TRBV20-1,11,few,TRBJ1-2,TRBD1,SYYRGSNYGYT
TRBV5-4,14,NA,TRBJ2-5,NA,ASSSPGAPLQETQY
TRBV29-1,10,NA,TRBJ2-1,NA,SVVRTNTLMF
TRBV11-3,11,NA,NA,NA,ASSLKFGVEQY
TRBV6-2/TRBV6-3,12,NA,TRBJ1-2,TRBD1,ASSFNRGLNGYT
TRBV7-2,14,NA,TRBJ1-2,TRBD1,ASSLANPRQGYGYT
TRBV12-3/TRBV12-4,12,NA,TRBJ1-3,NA,ASSSVKGANTIY
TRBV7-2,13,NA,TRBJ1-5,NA,ASSFGPNPGQPQH
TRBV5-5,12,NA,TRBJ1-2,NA,ASSELQGDYGYT
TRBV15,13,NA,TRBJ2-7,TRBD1,ATSGGTGLTYEQY
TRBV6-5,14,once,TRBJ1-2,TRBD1,ASSYSGTGLSYGYT
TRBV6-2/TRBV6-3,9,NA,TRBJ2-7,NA,ATSDPYEQY
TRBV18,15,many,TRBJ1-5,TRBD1,ASSPLPKGQGNQPQH